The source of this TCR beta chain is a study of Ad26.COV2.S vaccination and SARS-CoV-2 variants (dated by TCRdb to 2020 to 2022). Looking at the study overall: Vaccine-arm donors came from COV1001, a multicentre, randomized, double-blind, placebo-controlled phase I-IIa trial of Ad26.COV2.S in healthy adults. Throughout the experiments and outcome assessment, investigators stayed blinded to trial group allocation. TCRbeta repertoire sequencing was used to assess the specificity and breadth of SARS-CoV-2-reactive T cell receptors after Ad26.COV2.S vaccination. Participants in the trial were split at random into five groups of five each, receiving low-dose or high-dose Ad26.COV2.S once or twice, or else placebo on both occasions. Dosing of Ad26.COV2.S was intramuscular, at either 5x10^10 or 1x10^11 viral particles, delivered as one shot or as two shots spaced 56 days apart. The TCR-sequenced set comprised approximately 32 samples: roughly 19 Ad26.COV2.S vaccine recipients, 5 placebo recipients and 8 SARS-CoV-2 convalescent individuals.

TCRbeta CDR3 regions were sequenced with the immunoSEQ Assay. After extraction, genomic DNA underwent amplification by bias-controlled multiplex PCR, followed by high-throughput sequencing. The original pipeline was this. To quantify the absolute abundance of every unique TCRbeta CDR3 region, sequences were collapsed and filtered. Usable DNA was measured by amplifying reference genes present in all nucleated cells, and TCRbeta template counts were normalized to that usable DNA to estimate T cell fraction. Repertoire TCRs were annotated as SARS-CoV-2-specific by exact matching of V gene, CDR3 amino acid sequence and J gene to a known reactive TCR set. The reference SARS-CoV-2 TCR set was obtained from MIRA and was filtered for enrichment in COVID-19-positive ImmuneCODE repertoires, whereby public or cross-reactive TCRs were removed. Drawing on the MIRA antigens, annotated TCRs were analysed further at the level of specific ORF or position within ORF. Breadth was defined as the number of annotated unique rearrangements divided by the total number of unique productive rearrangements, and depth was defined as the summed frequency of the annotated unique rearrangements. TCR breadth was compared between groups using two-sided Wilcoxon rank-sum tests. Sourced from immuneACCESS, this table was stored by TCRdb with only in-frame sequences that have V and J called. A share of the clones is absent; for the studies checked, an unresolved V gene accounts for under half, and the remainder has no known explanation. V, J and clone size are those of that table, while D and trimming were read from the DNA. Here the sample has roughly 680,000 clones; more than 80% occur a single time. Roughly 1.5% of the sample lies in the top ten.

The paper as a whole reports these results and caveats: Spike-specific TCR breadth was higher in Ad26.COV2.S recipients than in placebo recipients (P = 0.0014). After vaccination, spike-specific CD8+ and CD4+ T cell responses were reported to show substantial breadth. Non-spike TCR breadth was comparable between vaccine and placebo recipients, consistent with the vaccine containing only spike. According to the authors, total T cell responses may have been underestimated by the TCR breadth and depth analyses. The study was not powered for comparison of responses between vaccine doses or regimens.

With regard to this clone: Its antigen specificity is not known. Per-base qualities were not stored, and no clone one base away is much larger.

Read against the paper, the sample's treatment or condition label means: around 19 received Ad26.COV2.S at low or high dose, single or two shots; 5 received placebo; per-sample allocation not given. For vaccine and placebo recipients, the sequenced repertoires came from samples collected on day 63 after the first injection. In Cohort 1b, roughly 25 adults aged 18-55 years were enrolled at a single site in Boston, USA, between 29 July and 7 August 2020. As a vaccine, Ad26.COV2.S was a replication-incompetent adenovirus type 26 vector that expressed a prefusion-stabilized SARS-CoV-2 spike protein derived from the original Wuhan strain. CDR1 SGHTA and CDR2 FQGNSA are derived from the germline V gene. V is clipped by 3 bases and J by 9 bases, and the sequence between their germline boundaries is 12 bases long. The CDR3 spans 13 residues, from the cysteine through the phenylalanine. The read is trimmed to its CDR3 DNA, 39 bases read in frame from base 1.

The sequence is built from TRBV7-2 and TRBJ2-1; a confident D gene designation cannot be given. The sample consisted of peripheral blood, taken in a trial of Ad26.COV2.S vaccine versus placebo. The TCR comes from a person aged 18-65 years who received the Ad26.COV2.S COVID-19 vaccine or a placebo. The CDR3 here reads CASSFLGAAEQFF. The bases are TGTGCCAGCAGCTTCCTTGGCGCGGCTGAGCAGTTCTTC.